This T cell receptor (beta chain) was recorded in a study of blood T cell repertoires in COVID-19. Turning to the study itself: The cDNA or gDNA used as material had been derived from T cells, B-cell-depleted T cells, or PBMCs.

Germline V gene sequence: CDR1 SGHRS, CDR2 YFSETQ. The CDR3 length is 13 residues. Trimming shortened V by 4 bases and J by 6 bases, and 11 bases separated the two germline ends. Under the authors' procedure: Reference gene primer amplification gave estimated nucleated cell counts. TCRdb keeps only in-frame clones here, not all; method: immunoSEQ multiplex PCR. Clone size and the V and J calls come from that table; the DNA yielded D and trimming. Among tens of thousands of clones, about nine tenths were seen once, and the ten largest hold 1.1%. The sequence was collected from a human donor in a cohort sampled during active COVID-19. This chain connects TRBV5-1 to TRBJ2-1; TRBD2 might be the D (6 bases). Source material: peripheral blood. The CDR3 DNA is TGCGCCAGCAGCCCGGGCGGGACCAATGAGCAGTTCTTC. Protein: CASSPGGTNEQFF.